This TCR beta chain was sequenced for a study of CD8 T cells in ankylosing spondylitis. Study-wide findings and caveats: Earlier reports found some motif variants in synovial fluid and blood in reactive arthritis. Blood from ankylosing spondylitis patients appeared to carry a characteristic roughly eight-variant TCR beta motif.

Looked up from germline, CDR1 is MNHNS and CDR2 is SASEGT. The CDR3 has 13 residues. The V segment lost 6 bases and the J segment 6 bases; nucleotides outside the gene matches: 4. With respect to this clonotype: As yet, its antigen is unknown.

As the method for making TCR beta libraries, quantitative 5'-RACE with molecular barcodes was used. In TCRdb, the 5' RACE reads were re-called with MiXCR into one record per CDR3 protein. The sample contains about 800,000 distinct CDR3 sequences, around 11% of which appear only once. The sequenced sample was blood, either unsorted or a sorted T cell fraction (not recorded which). This clonotype was sampled from a male donor with ankylosing spondylitis. This sequence joins TRBV6-1 and TRBJ2-3, with 9 bases fitting TRBD1. CDR3 loop: CASSRDRDDTQYF. Here the CDR3 DNA reads TGTGCCAGCAGCCGGGACAGGGATGATACGCAGTATTTT.